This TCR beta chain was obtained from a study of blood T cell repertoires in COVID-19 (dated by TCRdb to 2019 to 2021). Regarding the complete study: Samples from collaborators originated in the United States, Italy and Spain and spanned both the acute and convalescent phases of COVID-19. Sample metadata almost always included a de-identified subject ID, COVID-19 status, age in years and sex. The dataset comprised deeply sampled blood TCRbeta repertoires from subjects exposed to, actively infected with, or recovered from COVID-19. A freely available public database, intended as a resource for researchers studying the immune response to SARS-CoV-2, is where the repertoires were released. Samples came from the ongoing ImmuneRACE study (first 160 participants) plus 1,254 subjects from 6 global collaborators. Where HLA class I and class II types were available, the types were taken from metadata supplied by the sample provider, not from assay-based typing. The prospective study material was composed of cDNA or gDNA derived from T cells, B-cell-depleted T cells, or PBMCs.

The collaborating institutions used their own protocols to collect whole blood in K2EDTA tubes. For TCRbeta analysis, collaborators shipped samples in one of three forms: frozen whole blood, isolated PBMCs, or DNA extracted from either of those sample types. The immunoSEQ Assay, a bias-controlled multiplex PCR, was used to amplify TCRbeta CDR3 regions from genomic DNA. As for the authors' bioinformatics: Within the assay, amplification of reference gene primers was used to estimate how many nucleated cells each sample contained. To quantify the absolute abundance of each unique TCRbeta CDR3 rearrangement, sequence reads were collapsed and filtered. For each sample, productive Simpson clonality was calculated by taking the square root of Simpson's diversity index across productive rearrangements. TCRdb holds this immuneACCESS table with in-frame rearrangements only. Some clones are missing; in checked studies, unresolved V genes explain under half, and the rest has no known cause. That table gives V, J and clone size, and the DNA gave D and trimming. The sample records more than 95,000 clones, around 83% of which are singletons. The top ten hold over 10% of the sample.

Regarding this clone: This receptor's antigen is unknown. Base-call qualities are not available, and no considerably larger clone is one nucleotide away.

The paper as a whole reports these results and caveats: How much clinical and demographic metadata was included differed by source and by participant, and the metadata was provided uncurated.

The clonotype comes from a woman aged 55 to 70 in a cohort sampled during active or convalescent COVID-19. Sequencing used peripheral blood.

The bases read TGTGCCAGTAGTACTAGCGGGAGCGGGGAGACCCAGTACTTC. It translates to CASSTSGSGETQYF. The sequence is built from TRBV19 and TRBJ2-5; 10 junctional bases match TRBD2. Per the germline V gene (reference sequence), LNHDA is the CDR1 and SQIVND is the CDR2. CDR3 length: 14 amino acids, cysteine to phenylalanine. The entry retains the CDR3 DNA only, 42 bases that are in frame from base 1. Relative to germline, V is missing 4 bases and J is missing 5 bases, with 4 bases of the junction outside any gene match.